This is a list of T cell receptor beta chains from one sample in a study of blood T cell repertoires in COVID-19. Repertoires were generated with immunoSEQ multiplex PCR, while TCRdb's copy carries only in-frame clones and drops some. Here the sample spans 200,000 to 300,000 clones, just under 90% being singletons. Sequencing was done on a sample of peripheral blood. The receptors stem from a woman in her 40s with acute or convalescent COVID-19. CDR3s include the opening cysteine and the closing phenylalanine or tryptophan. A D gene is named only where the DNA matches it firmly. A row's size may be missing; if present it is once, few, many or a size class.

cdr3_length: 13
j_call: TRBJ2-2
v_call: TRBV29-1
d_call: .
clone_size: .
cdr3_aa: CSVPTLATGELFF
cdr3_nt: TGCAGCGTGCCCACACTAGCAACCGGGGAGCTGTTTTTT

cdr3_length: 15
j_call: TRBJ1-1
v_call: TRBV6-5
d_call: .
clone_size: .
cdr3_aa: CASREREGVDTEAFF
cdr3_nt: TGTGCCAGCAGAGAGAGGGAGGGGGTAGACACTGAAGCTTTCTTT

cdr3_length: 12
j_call: TRBJ2-3
v_call: TRBV28
d_call: .
clone_size: .
cdr3_aa: CASSSVTDTQYF
cdr3_nt: TGTGCCAGCAGTTCTGTTACAGATACGCAGTATTTT

cdr3_length: 20
j_call: TRBJ1-2
v_call: TRBV7-8
d_call: .
clone_size: .
cdr3_aa: CASSLDRVIERGARLYGYTF
cdr3_nt: TGTGCCAGCAGCTTAGATCGGGTCATAGAGCGGGGGGCAAGGCTCTATGGCTACACCTTC

cdr3_length: 16
j_call: TRBJ1-6
v_call: TRBV19
d_call: .
clone_size: once
cdr3_aa: CASSIGRVRAHSPLHF
cdr3_nt: TGTGCCAGTAGTATAGGAAGGGTGCGGGCCCACTCACCCCTCCACTTT

cdr3_length: 16
j_call: TRBJ1-5
v_call: TRBV4-1
d_call: .
clone_size: .
cdr3_aa: CASSQDSTGGREPQHF
cdr3_nt: TGCGCCAGCAGCCAAGATTCGACAGGCGGGAGGGAGCCCCAGCATTTT

cdr3_length: 14
j_call: TRBJ2-2
v_call: TRBV2
d_call: .
clone_size: .
cdr3_aa: CASGSRAPVGELFF
cdr3_nt: TGTGCCAGCGGTTCCAGGGCCCCGGTCGGGGAGCTGTTTTTT

cdr3_length: 18
j_call: TRBJ2-3
v_call: TRBV28
d_call: .
clone_size: .
cdr3_aa: CASSLYRTVKRSTDTQYF
cdr3_nt: TGTGCCAGCAGTCTCTACCGGACAGTTAAAAGGTCCACAGATACGCAGTATTTT

cdr3_length: 17
j_call: TRBJ2-5
v_call: TRBV5-6
d_call: .
clone_size: .
cdr3_aa: CASSLKAGWDLQETQYF
cdr3_nt: TGTGCCAGCAGCTTGAAGGCGGGGTGGGACCTCCAAGAGACCCAGTACTTC

cdr3_length: 16
j_call: TRBJ1-6
v_call: TRBV7-9
d_call: TRBD1
clone_size: .
cdr3_aa: CASSPPGGSPNSPLHF
cdr3_nt: TGTGCCAGCAGCCCGCCAGGGGGCTCCCCCAATTCACCCCTCCACTTT

cdr3_length: 15
j_call: TRBJ2-3
v_call: TRBV2
d_call: TRBD2
clone_size: .
cdr3_aa: CASRSGGLKTDTQYF
cdr3_nt: TGTGCCAGCAGAAGCGGGGGACTTAAGACAGATACGCAGTATTTT

cdr3_length: 14
j_call: TRBJ2-1
v_call: TRBV3-1/TRBV3-2
d_call: .
clone_size: .
cdr3_aa: CASSQTGGPNEQFF
cdr3_nt: TGTGCCAGCAGCCAAACGGGGGGCCCCAATGAGCAGTTCTTC

cdr3_length: 18
j_call: TRBJ2-2
v_call: TRBV9
d_call: TRBD1
clone_size: .
cdr3_aa: CASSASRDRGANTGELFF
cdr3_nt: TGTGCCAGCAGCGCCTCTCGGGACAGGGGGGCGAACACCGGGGAGCTGTTTTTT

cdr3_length: 15
j_call: TRBJ1-6
v_call: TRBV19
d_call: .
clone_size: .
cdr3_aa: CASSAQGYYNSPLHF
cdr3_nt: TGTGCCAGTAGTGCGCAGGGATACTATAATTCACCCCTCCACTTT

cdr3_length: 15
j_call: TRBJ2-2
v_call: TRBV6-4
d_call: TRBD1
clone_size: .
cdr3_aa: CASSDSDRDTGELFF
cdr3_nt: TGTGCCAGCAGTGACTCGGACAGGGACACCGGGGAGCTGTTTTTT

cdr3_length: 14
j_call: TRBJ1-5
v_call: TRBV6-5
d_call: .
clone_size: .
cdr3_aa: CASSLFTGNQPQHF
cdr3_nt: TGTGCCAGCAGTCTTTTTACAGGGAATCAGCCCCAGCATTTT

cdr3_length: 13
j_call: TRBJ1-1
v_call: TRBV12-3/TRBV12-4
d_call: .
clone_size: .
cdr3_aa: CASNLQGSTEAFF
cdr3_nt: TGTGCCAGCAACCTCCAGGGTTCCACTGAAGCTTTCTTT

cdr3_length: 15
j_call: TRBJ2-3
v_call: TRBV5-1
d_call: TRBD2
clone_size: once
cdr3_aa: CASSDGRVGTDTQYF
cdr3_nt: TGCGCCAGCAGCGACGGGAGGGTGGGCACAGATACGCAGTATTTT

cdr3_length: 15
j_call: TRBJ2-5
v_call: TRBV10-2
d_call: TRBD2
clone_size: once
cdr3_aa: CASSPTQLAEETQYF
cdr3_nt: TGCGCCAGCAGTCCCACGCAACTAGCGGAAGAGACCCAGTACTTC

cdr3_length: 14
j_call: TRBJ1-2
v_call: TRBV13
d_call: .
clone_size: .
cdr3_aa: CASSLGGALYGYTF
cdr3_nt: TGTGCCAGCAGCCTAGGGGGGGCCCTCTATGGCTACACCTTC

cdr3_length: 16
j_call: TRBJ2-1
v_call: TRBV5-1
d_call: TRBD1
clone_size: .
cdr3_aa: CASSLALTGVINEQFF
cdr3_nt: TGCGCCAGCAGCTTGGCTCTGACAGGGGTAATCAATGAGCAGTTCTTC

cdr3_length: 15
j_call: TRBJ1-1
v_call: TRBV15
d_call: .
clone_size: .
cdr3_aa: CATSRDLLPNTEAFF
cdr3_nt: TGTGCCACCAGCAGAGATCTTCTCCCGAACACTGAAGCTTTCTTT

cdr3_length: 16
j_call: TRBJ2-5
v_call: TRBV7-6
d_call: TRBD1
clone_size: .
cdr3_aa: CASSLAPDRGRETQYF
cdr3_nt: TGTGCCAGCAGCTTAGCGCCCGACAGGGGCCGAGAGACCCAGTACTTC

cdr3_length: 16
j_call: TRBJ2-1
v_call: TRBV18
d_call: TRBD2
clone_size: .
cdr3_aa: CASSPMSGGIHNEQFF
cdr3_nt: TGTGCCAGCTCACCAATGTCGGGGGGGATCCACAATGAGCAGTTCTTC

cdr3_length: 16
j_call: TRBJ2-3
v_call: TRBV7-8
d_call: .
clone_size: .
cdr3_aa: CASSVQGLTSTDTQYF
cdr3_nt: TGTGCCAGCAGCGTACAGGGCCTTACTAGCACAGATACGCAGTATTTT

cdr3_length: 19
j_call: TRBJ1-1
v_call: TRBV5-1
d_call: .
clone_size: .
cdr3_aa: CASSPPSSRGGWTDTEAFF
cdr3_nt: TGCGCCAGCAGCCCCCCGTCTAGTAGGGGAGGATGGACCGACACTGAAGCTTTCTTT

cdr3_length: 16
j_call: TRBJ1-5
v_call: TRBV7-2
d_call: .
clone_size: .
cdr3_aa: CASSPPFLRVNQPQHF
cdr3_nt: TGTGCCAGCAGCCCTCCCTTTCTCAGGGTCAATCAGCCCCAGCATTTT

cdr3_length: 16
j_call: TRBJ1-3
v_call: TRBV18
d_call: .
clone_size: .
cdr3_aa: CASSPGVASSGNTIYF
cdr3_nt: TGTGCCAGCTCACCAGGAGTGGCGAGCTCTGGAAACACCATATATTTT

cdr3_length: 16
j_call: TRBJ1-6
v_call: TRBV3-1/TRBV3-2
d_call: .
clone_size: .
cdr3_aa: CASSPSTASYNSPLHF
cdr3_nt: TGTGCCAGCAGCCCCTCGACAGCTTCCTATAATTCACCCCTCCACTTT

cdr3_length: 13
j_call: TRBJ1-1
v_call: TRBV3-1/TRBV3-2
d_call: TRBD1
clone_size: .
cdr3_aa: CASSPLRQGKAFF
cdr3_nt: TGTGCCAGCAGCCCCCTGAGACAGGGCAAGGCTTTCTTT

cdr3_length: 13
j_call: TRBJ2-5
v_call: TRBV5-1
d_call: .
clone_size: once
cdr3_aa: CASSFSSGETQYF
cdr3_nt: TGCGCCAGCAGCTTCAGCTCGGGAGAGACCCAGTACTTC

cdr3_length: 12
j_call: TRBJ2-2
v_call: TRBV7-2
d_call: .
clone_size: .
cdr3_aa: CASSLNTGELFF
cdr3_nt: TGTGCCAGCAGCCTGAACACCGGGGAGCTGTTTTTT

cdr3_length: 15
j_call: TRBJ2-1
v_call: TRBV2
d_call: TRBD2
clone_size: .
cdr3_aa: CASRLTSGGGDEQFF
cdr3_nt: TGTGCCAGCAGGCTCACTAGCGGGGGGGGCGATGAGCAGTTCTTC

cdr3_length: 15
j_call: TRBJ2-3
v_call: TRBV6-5
d_call: TRBD2
clone_size: .
cdr3_aa: CATRSGGAGGDTQYF
cdr3_nt: TGTGCCACCCGTAGCGGGGGGGCCGGGGGAGATACGCAGTATTTT

cdr3_length: 13
j_call: TRBJ2-3
v_call: TRBV6-1
d_call: .
clone_size: once
cdr3_aa: CASSEFNTDTQYF
cdr3_nt: TGTGCCAGCAGTGAATTCAACACAGATACGCAGTATTTT

cdr3_length: 15
j_call: TRBJ1-1
v_call: TRBV28
d_call: TRBD1
clone_size: .
cdr3_aa: CASSLGQGLNTEAFF
cdr3_nt: TGTGCCAGCAGTTTAGGACAGGGACTGAACACTGAAGCTTTCTTT

cdr3_length: 13
j_call: TRBJ1-1
v_call: TRBV5-5
d_call: .
clone_size: once
cdr3_aa: CASSLQENTEAFF
cdr3_nt: TGTGCCAGCAGCTTGCAGGAGAACACTGAAGCTTTCTTT

cdr3_length: 15
j_call: TRBJ1-2
v_call: TRBV5-1
d_call: .
clone_size: .
cdr3_aa: CASSPRAGSNYGYTF
cdr3_nt: TGCGCCAGCAGCCCCCGGGCAGGGTCGAACTATGGCTACACCTTC

cdr3_length: 15
j_call: TRBJ2-1
v_call: TRBV24-1
d_call: TRBD1
clone_size: .
cdr3_aa: CATTTQGPGRNEQFF
cdr3_nt: TGTGCCACCACCACACAGGGGCCTGGTAGGAATGAGCAGTTCTTC

cdr3_length: 15
j_call: TRBJ1-2
v_call: TRBV2
d_call: TRBD1
clone_size: .
cdr3_aa: CASSQTDRGLRGYTF
cdr3_nt: TGTGCCAGCAGTCAGACTGACAGGGGGCTACGTGGCTACACCTTC

cdr3_length: 13
j_call: TRBJ2-2
v_call: TRBV30
d_call: .
clone_size: .
cdr3_aa: CAQPGRVSGELFF
cdr3_nt: TGTGCCCAACCGGGCAGGGTGTCCGGGGAGCTGTTTTTT

cdr3_length: 16
j_call: TRBJ2-5
v_call: TRBV18
d_call: TRBD1
clone_size: .
cdr3_aa: CASSLWDSRVKETQYF
cdr3_nt: TGTGCCAGCTCCCTCTGGGACAGTCGGGTCAAAGAGACCCAGTACTTC

cdr3_length: 14
j_call: TRBJ1-2
v_call: TRBV5-5
d_call: .
clone_size: .
cdr3_aa: CASIQVVGTNGYTF
cdr3_nt: TGTGCCAGCATACAGGTAGTGGGGACAAATGGCTACACCTTC

cdr3_length: 14
j_call: TRBJ2-1
v_call: TRBV29-1
d_call: TRBD1
clone_size: .
cdr3_aa: CSWGQVDGYNEQFF
cdr3_nt: TGCAGCTGGGGACAGGTGGACGGGTACAATGAGCAGTTCTTC

cdr3_length: 14
j_call: TRBJ1-1
v_call: TRBV6-5
d_call: .
clone_size: .
cdr3_aa: CAGGGEGTNTEAFF
cdr3_nt: TGTGCCGGGGGCGGGGAGGGGACTAACACTGAAGCTTTCTTT